The rows below give T cell receptor beta chains drawn from one sample of a study of cytotoxic CD8 clonotypes in ibrutinib-treated CLL. Some clones are missing from TCRdb's copy, which holds only in-frame ones; the method was immunoSEQ multiplex PCR. In the table there are a few hundred thousand clones, approximately 67% of which are singletons. The source was PBMCs, collected after 36 months of ibrutinib treatment. The receptors shown here come from a human donor with chronic lymphocytic leukemia. The CDR3 runs from the conserved cysteine through the conserved F or W. D genes are given only for firm matches. For some rows the clone size is stated as once, few or many, or as a class when expanded; others skip it.

cdr3_length: 16
v_call: TRBV5-6
j_call: TRBJ2-1
clone_size: -
d_call: -
cdr3_nt: TGTGCCAGCAGCTTGGACCCACTCGGGGGTTACAATGAGCAGTTCTTC
cdr3_aa: CASSLDPLGGYNEQFF

cdr3_length: 17
v_call: TRBV5-6
j_call: TRBJ1-1
clone_size: once
d_call: -
cdr3_nt: TGTGCCAGCAGCTTGTGGCCCCTAGCCTTAATGAACACTGAAGCTTTCTTT
cdr3_aa: CASSLWPLALMNTEAFF

cdr3_length: 15
v_call: TRBV21-1
j_call: TRBJ2-7
clone_size: few
d_call: -
cdr3_nt: TGTGCCAGCAGCAAACAGTCTAGCGGGGGATACGAGCAGTACTTC
cdr3_aa: CASSKQSSGGYEQYF

cdr3_length: 13
v_call: TRBV5-1
j_call: TRBJ2-2
clone_size: -
d_call: -
cdr3_nt: TGCGCCAGCAGAGGGCTTAACACCGGGGAGCTGTTTTTT
cdr3_aa: CASRGLNTGELFF

cdr3_length: 15
v_call: TRBV4-3
j_call: TRBJ2-7
clone_size: -
d_call: TRBD1
cdr3_nt: TGCGCCAGCAGCCAAGATGGGGACAGGCCCTACGAGCAGTACTTC
cdr3_aa: CASSQDGDRPYEQYF

cdr3_length: 14
v_call: TRBV5-1
j_call: TRBJ2-7
clone_size: -
d_call: -
cdr3_nt: TGCGCCAGCACCCTCCGAAACAGGGACTACGAGCAGTACTTC
cdr3_aa: CASTLRNRDYEQYF

cdr3_length: 13
v_call: TRBV29-1
j_call: TRBJ2-1
clone_size: few
d_call: TRBD2
cdr3_nt: TGCAGCGCGGGACTAGCGGGAGGAGGGGAGCAGTTCTTC
cdr3_aa: CSAGLAGGGEQFF

cdr3_length: 16
v_call: TRBV28
j_call: TRBJ2-1
clone_size: -
d_call: -
cdr3_nt: TGTGCCAGCAGTCCTCCAAGCGGGACAGGCTACAATGAGCAGTTCTTC
cdr3_aa: CASSPPSGTGYNEQFF

cdr3_length: 12
v_call: TRBV9
j_call: TRBJ2-7
clone_size: -
d_call: -
cdr3_nt: TGTGCCAGCAGCGTGGGGGACGGCGAGCAGTACTTC
cdr3_aa: CASSVGDGEQYF

cdr3_length: 13
v_call: TRBV10-3
j_call: TRBJ2-5
clone_size: once
d_call: -
cdr3_nt: TGTGCCATCAGTGAGTCGCCTGGAGAGACCCAGTACTTC
cdr3_aa: CAISESPGETQYF

cdr3_length: 12
v_call: TRBV28
j_call: TRBJ2-1
clone_size: -
d_call: -
cdr3_nt: TGTGCCAGCAGTTTACTGGGTAATGAGCAGTTCTTC
cdr3_aa: CASSLLGNEQFF

cdr3_length: 15
v_call: TRBV15
j_call: TRBJ2-1
clone_size: few
d_call: -
cdr3_nt: TGTGCCACCAGCAGAGGGCAGGGAAAGGGGAGTGAGCAGTTCTTC
cdr3_aa: CATSRGQGKGSEQFF

cdr3_length: 14
v_call: TRBV29-1
j_call: TRBJ1-1
clone_size: -
d_call: TRBD1
cdr3_nt: TGCAGCGTTGAACGCCGGGACAGGGGGTCTGAAGCTTTCTTT
cdr3_aa: CSVERRDRGSEAFF

cdr3_length: 16
v_call: TRBV25-1
j_call: TRBJ1-1
clone_size: few
d_call: -
cdr3_nt: TGTGCCAGCAGTGAATCACGCTTGACACGTCCCACTGAAGCTTTCTTT
cdr3_aa: CASSESRLTRPTEAFF

cdr3_length: 14
v_call: TRBV5-6
j_call: TRBJ2-7
clone_size: -
d_call: TRBD1
cdr3_nt: TGTGCCAGCAGCCCACGGGACAGCTGGTACGAGCAGTACTTC
cdr3_aa: CASSPRDSWYEQYF

cdr3_length: 13
v_call: TRBV12-1
j_call: TRBJ1-1
clone_size: -
d_call: -
cdr3_nt: TGTGCCAGTATCAATGAGCCCCGTTCTGAAGCTTTCTTT
cdr3_aa: CASINEPRSEAFF

cdr3_length: 12
v_call: TRBV5-4
j_call: TRBJ2-7
clone_size: few
d_call: TRBD1
cdr3_nt: TGTGCCAGCAGCAAGGACAGGGCGAGGTGGGTCTTC
cdr3_aa: CASSKDRARWVF

cdr3_length: 13
v_call: TRBV11-2
j_call: TRBJ2-5
clone_size: -
d_call: TRBD1
cdr3_nt: TGTGCCAGCAGCTTCGGACAGGGGGAGACCCAGTACTTC
cdr3_aa: CASSFGQGETQYF

cdr3_length: 15
v_call: TRBV19
j_call: TRBJ1-5
clone_size: -
d_call: -
cdr3_nt: TGTGCCAGTAGTATAGATTGGGGGGCCAGACAGCCCCAGCATTTT
cdr3_aa: CASSIDWGARQPQHF

cdr3_length: 15
v_call: TRBV2
j_call: TRBJ1-5
clone_size: -
d_call: -
cdr3_nt: TGTGCCAGCACCCGGGACGGCCTTTCGGATCAGCCCCAGCATTTT
cdr3_aa: CASTRDGLSDQPQHF

cdr3_length: 14
v_call: TRBV7-3
j_call: TRBJ2-3
clone_size: few
d_call: TRBD2
cdr3_nt: TGTGCCAGCAGGATAGCGGGAGCTGCAGATACGCAGTATTTT
cdr3_aa: CASRIAGAADTQYF

cdr3_length: 14
v_call: TRBV13
j_call: TRBJ1-1
clone_size: -
d_call: -
cdr3_nt: TGTGCCAGCTTGCGCAGAAGCCCCCATTCTGAAGCTTTCTTT
cdr3_aa: CASLRRSPHSEAFF

cdr3_length: 14
v_call: TRBV2
j_call: TRBJ2-6
clone_size: -
d_call: -
cdr3_nt: TGTGCCAGCAGGGATAGTACTGGGGCCAACGTCCTGACTTTC
cdr3_aa: CASRDSTGANVLTF

cdr3_length: 16
v_call: TRBV28
j_call: TRBJ1-5
clone_size: -
d_call: -
cdr3_nt: TGTGCCAGCACCGTTATCGGGGGAGGAATGGAGCAGCCCCAGCATTTT
cdr3_aa: CASTVIGGGMEQPQHF

cdr3_length: 13
v_call: TRBV7-9
j_call: TRBJ2-3
clone_size: -
d_call: -
cdr3_nt: TGTGCCAGCCAAGCGGTAGGCGGAGATACGCAGTATTTT
cdr3_aa: CASQAVGGDTQYF

cdr3_length: 12
v_call: TRBV19
j_call: TRBJ2-3
clone_size: -
d_call: -
cdr3_nt: TGTGCCAGTAGTATGCTGAGAGATACGCAGTATTTT
cdr3_aa: CASSMLRDTQYF

cdr3_length: 13
v_call: TRBV19
j_call: TRBJ2-3
clone_size: -
d_call: TRBD1
cdr3_nt: TGTGCCAGTAACGACAGGGCGACAGATACGCAGTATTTT
cdr3_aa: CASNDRATDTQYF

cdr3_length: 16
v_call: TRBV19
j_call: TRBJ2-4
clone_size: -
d_call: -
cdr3_nt: TGTGCCAGTAGTATAAATCGGTACCTAGCCAAAAACATTCAGTACTTC
cdr3_aa: CASSINRYLAKNIQYF

cdr3_length: 16
v_call: TRBV10-2
j_call: TRBJ2-7
clone_size: -
d_call: TRBD1
cdr3_nt: TGCGCCAGCAGTGAGTCTGGGGGGACAGGTCCTACGAAGCAGTACTTC
cdr3_aa: CASSESGGTGPTKQYF

cdr3_length: 15
v_call: TRBV6-5
j_call: TRBJ1-1
clone_size: -
d_call: -
cdr3_nt: TGTGCCAGCAGTTACTCCGGCAGAGTGAACACTGAAGCTTTCTTT
cdr3_aa: CASSYSGRVNTEAFF

cdr3_length: 16
v_call: TRBV10-2
j_call: TRBJ1-4
clone_size: -
d_call: -
cdr3_nt: TGCGCCAGCAGTGAGCCTTACAGGGATGCTAATGAAAAACTGTTTTTT
cdr3_aa: CASSEPYRDANEKLFF

cdr3_length: 14
v_call: TRBV5-6
j_call: TRBJ1-5
clone_size: -
d_call: -
cdr3_nt: TGTGCCAGCAGCTTGTGGAGGGGTGAGCAGCCCCAGCATTTT
cdr3_aa: CASSLWRGEQPQHF

cdr3_length: 15
v_call: TRBV4-1
j_call: TRBJ1-4
clone_size: -
d_call: TRBD1
cdr3_nt: TGCGCCAGCAGCCTACAGGGGGTGGGTAATGAAAAACTGTTTTTT
cdr3_aa: CASSLQGVGNEKLFF

cdr3_length: 13
v_call: TRBV10-3
j_call: TRBJ2-2
clone_size: -
d_call: -
cdr3_nt: TGTGCCATCAGTGCGCATCTCACCGGGGAGCTGTTTTTT
cdr3_aa: CAISAHLTGELFF

cdr3_length: 15
v_call: TRBV28
j_call: TRBJ2-7
clone_size: few
d_call: -
cdr3_nt: TGTGCCAGCAGTTCCCCCCAGGAGGGGTCCTACGAGCAGTACTTC
cdr3_aa: CASSSPQEGSYEQYF

cdr3_length: 17
v_call: TRBV19
j_call: TRBJ1-1
clone_size: -
d_call: -
cdr3_nt: TGTGCCAGTAGTTTACTGGTGGGGATATCGGGGAACACTGAAGCTTTCTTT
cdr3_aa: CASSLLVGISGNTEAFF

cdr3_length: 15
v_call: TRBV19
j_call: TRBJ2-3
clone_size: -
d_call: TRBD2
cdr3_nt: TGTGCCAGTATGAGGGTTAGCGGGAGTTCAGATACGCAGTATTTT
cdr3_aa: CASMRVSGSSDTQYF

cdr3_length: 13
v_call: TRBV2
j_call: TRBJ2-7
clone_size: -
d_call: -
cdr3_nt: TGTGCCAGCCGTTTGCAGGGCTCCCAGGAGCAGTACTTC
cdr3_aa: CASRLQGSQEQYF

cdr3_length: 13
v_call: TRBV19
j_call: TRBJ2-7
clone_size: few
d_call: -
cdr3_nt: TGTGCCAGTAGTATAGTTATAAAGGGCGAGCAGTACTTC
cdr3_aa: CASSIVIKGEQYF

cdr3_length: 17
v_call: TRBV27
j_call: TRBJ2-3
clone_size: -
d_call: -
cdr3_nt: TGTGCCAGCAGTAGAGTATGGGTATCGACCGGCACAGATACGCAGTATTTT
cdr3_aa: CASSRVWVSTGTDTQYF

cdr3_length: 14
v_call: TRBV2
j_call: TRBJ2-5
clone_size: -
d_call: TRBD2
cdr3_nt: TGTGCCAGCAGTGTGGTAGCGGGGGGGGAGACCCAGTACTTC
cdr3_aa: CASSVVAGGETQYF